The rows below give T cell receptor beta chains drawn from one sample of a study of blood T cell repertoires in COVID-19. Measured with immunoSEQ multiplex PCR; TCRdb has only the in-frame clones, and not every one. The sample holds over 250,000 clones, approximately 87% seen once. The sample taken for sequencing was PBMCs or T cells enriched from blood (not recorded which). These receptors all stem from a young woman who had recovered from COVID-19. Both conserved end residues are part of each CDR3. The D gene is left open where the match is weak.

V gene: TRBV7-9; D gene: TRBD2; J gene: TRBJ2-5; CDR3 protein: CASSYSGGAAETQYF
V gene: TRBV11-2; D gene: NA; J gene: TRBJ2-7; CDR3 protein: CASSQAGEQYF
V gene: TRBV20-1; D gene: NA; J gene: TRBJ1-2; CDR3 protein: CSASPKKQGTNYGYTF
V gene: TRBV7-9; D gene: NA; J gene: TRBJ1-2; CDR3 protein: CASSEQGWGYTF
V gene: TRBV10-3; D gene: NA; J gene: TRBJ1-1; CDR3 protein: CAISGFTSTEAFF
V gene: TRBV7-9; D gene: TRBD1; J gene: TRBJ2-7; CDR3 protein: CASSPTRTGDYEQYF
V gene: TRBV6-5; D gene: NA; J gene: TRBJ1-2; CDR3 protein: CASSYSQGAYGYTF
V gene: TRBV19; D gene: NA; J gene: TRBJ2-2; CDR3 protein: CASSIQAGELFF
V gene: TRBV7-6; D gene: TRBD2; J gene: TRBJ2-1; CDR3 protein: CASSPIAGGQNEQFF
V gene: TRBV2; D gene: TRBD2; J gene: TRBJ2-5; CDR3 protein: CASSVAGGEEETQYF
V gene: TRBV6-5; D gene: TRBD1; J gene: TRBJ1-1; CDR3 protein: CAIHRTGWATEAFF
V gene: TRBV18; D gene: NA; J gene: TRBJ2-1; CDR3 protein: CASSASNNEQFF
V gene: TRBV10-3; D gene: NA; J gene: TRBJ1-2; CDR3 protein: CATQGRQDYGYTF
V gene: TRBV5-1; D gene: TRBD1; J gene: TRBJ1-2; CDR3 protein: CASSLGDRNYGYTF
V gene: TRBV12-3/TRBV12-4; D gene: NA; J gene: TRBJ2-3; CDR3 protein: CASSTQTSTEQYF
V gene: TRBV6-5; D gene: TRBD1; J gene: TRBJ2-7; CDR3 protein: CASSRQGIQYEQYF
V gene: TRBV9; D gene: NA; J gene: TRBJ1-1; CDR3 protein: CASSALTGPRGTEAFF
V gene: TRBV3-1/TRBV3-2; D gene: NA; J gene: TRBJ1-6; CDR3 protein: CASSQESLSSYNSPLHF
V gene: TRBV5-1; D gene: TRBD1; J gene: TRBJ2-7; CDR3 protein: CASRGDRALLVDEQYF
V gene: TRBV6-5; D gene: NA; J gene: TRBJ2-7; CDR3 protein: CASTLDGANEQYF
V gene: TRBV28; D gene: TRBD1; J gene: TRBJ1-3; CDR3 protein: CASSLGGQRSGNTIYF
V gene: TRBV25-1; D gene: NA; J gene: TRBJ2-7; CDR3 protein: CASSATGYEQYF
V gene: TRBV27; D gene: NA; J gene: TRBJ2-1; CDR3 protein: CASSLTGGYYNEQFF
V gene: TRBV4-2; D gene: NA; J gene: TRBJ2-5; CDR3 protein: CASSQEGPRETQYF
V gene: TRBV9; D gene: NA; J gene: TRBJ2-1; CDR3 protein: CASSLSSYNEQFF
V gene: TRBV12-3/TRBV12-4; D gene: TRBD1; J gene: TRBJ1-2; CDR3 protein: CASRLQGPKGYTF
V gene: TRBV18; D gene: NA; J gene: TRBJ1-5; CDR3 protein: CASSNERQPQHF
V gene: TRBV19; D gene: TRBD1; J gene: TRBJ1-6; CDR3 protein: CASSSPRDSLNSPLHF
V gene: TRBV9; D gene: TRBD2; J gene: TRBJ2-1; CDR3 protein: CASSLAGGRWDEQFF
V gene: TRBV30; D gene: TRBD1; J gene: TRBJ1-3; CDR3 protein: CAWSIGTAFSGNTIYF
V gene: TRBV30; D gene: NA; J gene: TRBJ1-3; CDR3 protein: CAWSVGGNPGNTIYF
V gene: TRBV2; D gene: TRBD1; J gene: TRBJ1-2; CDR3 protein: CASQNGRDRGRGGYTF
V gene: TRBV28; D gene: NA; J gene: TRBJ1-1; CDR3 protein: CASSLTPTPPRAFF
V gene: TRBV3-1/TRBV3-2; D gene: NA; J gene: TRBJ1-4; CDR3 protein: CASSAEGSRDEKLFF
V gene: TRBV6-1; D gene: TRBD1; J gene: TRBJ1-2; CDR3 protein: CASSEALRDRANYGYTF
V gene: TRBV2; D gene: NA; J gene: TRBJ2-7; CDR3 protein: CAGGTQGVPYEQYF
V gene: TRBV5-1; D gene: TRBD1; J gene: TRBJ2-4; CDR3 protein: CASSERPGTGDSIQYF
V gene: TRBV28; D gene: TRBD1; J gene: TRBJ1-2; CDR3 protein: CASSFRDRGAFGYTF
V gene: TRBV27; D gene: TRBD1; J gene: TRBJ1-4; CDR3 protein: CASSNPDRGDEKLFF
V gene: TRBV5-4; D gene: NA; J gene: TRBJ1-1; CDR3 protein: CASSLDWNTEAFF
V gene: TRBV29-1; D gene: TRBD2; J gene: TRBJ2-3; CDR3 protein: CSVEDPDGGAVDTQYF
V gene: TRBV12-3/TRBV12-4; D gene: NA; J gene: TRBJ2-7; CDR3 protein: CASSPGFPYEQYF
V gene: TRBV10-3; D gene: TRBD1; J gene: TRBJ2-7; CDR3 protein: CAIREPGTGSYEQYF
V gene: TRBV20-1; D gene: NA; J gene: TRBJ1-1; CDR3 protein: CSVTVPEAFF
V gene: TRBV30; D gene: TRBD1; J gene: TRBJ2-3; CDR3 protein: CAWGQGAGDTQYF
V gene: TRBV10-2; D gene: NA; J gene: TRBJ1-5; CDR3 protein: CASSESRGYQPQHF
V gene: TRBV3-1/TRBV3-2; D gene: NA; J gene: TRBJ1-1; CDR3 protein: CASSPPDRSGAFF
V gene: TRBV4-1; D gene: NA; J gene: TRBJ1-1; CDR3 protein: CASSQDGRGLTEAFF
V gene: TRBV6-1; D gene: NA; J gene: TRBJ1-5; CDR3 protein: CASSERSDSYSNQPQHF
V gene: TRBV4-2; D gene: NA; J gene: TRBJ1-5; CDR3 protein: CASSQDWAGNQPQHF